The 3 T cell receptor beta chains given below trace back to one sample, sequenced in a study of Graves' ophthalmopathy and Graves' hyperthyroidism. Amplifying from RNA transcripts, the study obtained TCR beta CDR3 regions. The workflow started with a first-round RT-PCR run with HTBI primers and then moved on to a second-round multiplex PCR. TCRdb re-derived calls from the multiplex PCR reads in MiXCR, one entry per CDR3 protein. The sample gives hundreds of thousands of distinct CDR3 sequences, roughly 14% of which show up once; approximately 7% is in the top ten. The specimen was peripheral blood. These receptors came from a woman between 18 and 29 years old with stable Graves' hyperthyroidism.

This clonotype was observed at least ten times. The V call is TRBV6-6, the J call TRBJ1-1, with 8 nucleotides matching TRBD1. This CDR3 is 13 amino acids long. The ends lost 2 bases at V and 8 bases at J; junction bases unmatched: 4. The germline V gene encodes CDR1 MNHNY and CDR2 SVGAGI (reference sequence). This CDR3 is CASSYRTGGEAFF. DNA for the CDR3: TGTGCCAGCAGTTACCGAACAGGGGGAGAAGCTTTCTTT.

This clonotype occurred many times. The chain employs TRBV6-5 and TRBJ2-7; D is perhaps TRBD2 (6 bases). This CDR3 is 15 amino acids long. The germline V gene has CDR1 MNHEY and CDR2 SVGAGI. V lost 0 bases and J 1 base, leaving 10 bases between the germline ends. As DNA, the CDR3 is TGTGCCAGCAGTTACTCCGGGAGTACTTCCTACGAGCAGTACTTC. It codes for CASSYSGSTSYEQYF.

This clonotype was counted at least ten times. As DNA, the CDR3 is TGTGCCAGCACCTTTACAGGGGTGAACACCGGGGAGCTGTTTTTT. It encodes CASTFTGVNTGELFF. The V call is TRBV12-3 or TRBV12-4, the J call TRBJ2-2, with TRBD1 matching over 7 bases. The CDR3 spans 15 residues. Losses at the gene ends were 7 bases for V and 1 base for J; bases not matched to a gene: 6.